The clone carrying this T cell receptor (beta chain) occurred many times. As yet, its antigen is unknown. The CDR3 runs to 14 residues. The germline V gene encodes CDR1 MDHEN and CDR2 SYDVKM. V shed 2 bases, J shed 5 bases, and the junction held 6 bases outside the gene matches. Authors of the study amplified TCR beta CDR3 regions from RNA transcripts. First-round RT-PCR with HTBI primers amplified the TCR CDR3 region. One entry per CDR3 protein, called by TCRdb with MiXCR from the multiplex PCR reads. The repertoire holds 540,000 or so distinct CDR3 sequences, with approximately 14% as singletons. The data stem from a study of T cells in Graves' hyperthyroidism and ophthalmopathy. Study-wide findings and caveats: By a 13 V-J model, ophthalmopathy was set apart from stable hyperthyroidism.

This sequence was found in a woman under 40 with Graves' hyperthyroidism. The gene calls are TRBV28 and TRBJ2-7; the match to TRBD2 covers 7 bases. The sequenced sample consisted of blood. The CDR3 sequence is CASSLLAAPNEQYF. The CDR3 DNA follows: TGTGCCAGCAGTTTACTAGCGGCCCCTAACGAGCAGTACTTC.